The 13 T cell receptor beta chains in this list originate from one sample, sequenced in a study of T cell responses to AZD1222 COVID-19 vaccine. TCRdb keeps only in-frame clones here, not all; method: immunoSEQ multiplex PCR. The table records 75,000 to 100,000 clones, 70% to 90% of them present only once. The sequencing used peripheral blood, collected on day 0 of AZD1222 vaccination. The receptors derive from an adult in good health.

The chain joins TRBV4-2 to TRBJ1-3, with a weak D call TRBD1 (5 bases). The germline CDR1 and CDR2 sequences are LGHNA and YNFKEQ. The CDR3 extends over 13 amino acids. The V and J ends lost 4 bases and 8 bases respectively, with 12 bases between them. In nucleotides, the CDR3 is TGTGCCAGCAGCCCGGGGGGGACGGACACCATATATTTT. Its translation: CASSPGGTDTIYF.

The chain carries TRBV19 and TRBJ1-2; 10 positions agree with TRBD1. CDR1 is LNHDA, CDR2 SQIVND, per germline (reference sequence). With 4 bases clipped from V and 8 bases from J, the junction kept 10 bases outside the gene matches. The CDR3 consists of 15 residues. CDR3 in amino acids: CASSTTGQGLFGYTF. CDR3 in DNA: TGTGCCAGTAGTACAACGGGACAGGGGCTCTTCGGCTACACCTTC.

This chain connects TRBV10-3 to TRBJ1-2; TRBD1 agrees at 8 bases. V was pared by 4 bases and J by 6 bases, with 4 bases of the junction left unmatched. Looked up from germline, CDR1 is ENHRY and CDR2 is SYGVKD. This CDR3 contains 13 residues. CDR3 protein: CAISVTGADGYTF. CDR3 DNA sequence: TGTGCCATCAGTGTGACAGGGGCGGATGGCTACACCTTC.

J is TRBJ2-6 and V is TRBV9; D remains unclear. This CDR3 contains 14 residues. The ends were cut back, 4 bases at V and 0 bases at J, with 5 bases in the middle. Germline assignment: CDR1 SGDLS and CDR2 YYNGEE. DNA of the CDR3: TGTGCCAGCAGCATATACTCTGGGGCCAACGTCCTGACTTTC. Protein sequence: CASSIYSGANVLTF.

This clone was observed once. J is TRBJ2-1 and V is TRBV5-3; a weak D match, TRBD2 (6 bases). TRBV5-3 is treated as an ORF (open reading frame) with a function not yet certain. The CDR3 totals 21 residues. Trimming cost V 1 base and J 0 bases, with 26 bases left between them. In nucleotides, the CDR3 is TGTGCCAGAAGCTTGAATCGTCTGATGGGCGGGGTAAACCCCTCCTACAATGAGCAGTTCTTC. Its protein product is CARSLNRLMGGVNPSYNEQFF.

The gene calls are TRBV10-3 and TRBJ2-1; 10 bases match TRBD1. Germline V gene sequence: CDR1 ENHRY, CDR2 SYGVKD. Trimming cost V 6 bases and J 8 bases; bases outside gene matches: 1. This CDR3 region has 12 residues. The DNA of the CDR3 is TGTGCCATCAGGACAGGGGGCGATGAGCAGTTCTTC. Protein sequence: CAIRTGGDEQFF.

This chain links TRBV30 with TRBJ2-7; no firm D call. The length of the CDR3 is 12 residues. Per the germline V gene, CDR1 is GTSNPN and CDR2 is SVGIG (reference sequence). V was pared by 4 bases and J by 0 bases, with 7 bases between. In DNA form, the CDR3 reads TGTGCCTGGACAGCGAGCTCCTACGAGCAGTACTTC. Its protein is CAWTASSYEQYF.

The rearrangement uses TRBV6-5 and TRBJ2-7; possibly TRBD2 for D (6 bases). The CDR3 spans 14 residues. Germline-derived CDR1 and CDR2 are MNHEY and SVGAGI. Trimming pared 10 bases from V and 2 bases from J, leaving 18 bases between. The CDR3 reads CAIPGSHLTYEQYF. Written as DNA, the CDR3 is TGTGCCATTCCCGGGAGCCACCTCACCTACGAGCAGTACTTC.

This sequence joins TRBV4-1 and TRBJ1-2; unclear D gene. The germline gives CDR1 MGHRA, CDR2 YSYEKL. The length of the CDR3 is 15 residues. V was pared by 2 bases and J by 0 bases, with 10 bases between. The CDR3: CASSQFSGANYGYTF. The DNA for the CDR3 is TGCGCCAGCAGCCAATTCTCTGGAGCTAACTATGGCTACACCTTC.

The chain combines TRBV4-2 with TRBJ1-5; D perhaps matches TRBD1 (5 bases). The V end was cut by 4 bases, the J end by 4 bases, with 11 bases between. Germline CDR1 reads LGHNA; CDR2 reads YNFKEQ. The length of the CDR3 is 14 residues. The CDR3 coding sequence is TGTGCCAGCAGCCCAGGGCCGGAGAATCAGCCCCAGCATTTT. Translation gives CASSPGPENQPQHF.

CDR3 residues: CASSWTGGIYEQYF. CDR3 DNA sequence: TGTGCCAGCAGTTGGACAGGGGGGATCTACGAGCAGTACTTC. The J gene is TRBJ2-7, the V gene TRBV28; 10 bases line up with TRBD1. With V trimmed by 4 bases and J by 3 bases, 3 bases remained unmatched. The germline V gene encodes CDR1 MDHEN and CDR2 SYDVKM. The CDR3 extends over 14 amino acids.

The chain uses TRBV7-8 and TRBJ1-1; D is undetermined. With 3 bases removed from V and 0 bases from J, the gap between germline ends came to 8 bases. Germline CDR1 is SGHVS and CDR2 is FQNEAQ. CDR3 length: 14 residues. CDR3 amino acids: CASSFLGVNTEAFF. The CDR3, as DNA: TGTGCCAGCAGCTTCCTGGGTGTGAACACTGAAGCTTTCTTT.

The chain has TRBV3-1 (or the pseudogene TRBV3-2) and TRBJ1-6, with D maybe TRBD1 (6 bases). The CDR3 has 16 amino acids. The ends were cut back, 5 bases at V and 7 bases at J, with 18 bases in the middle. Germline assignment: CDR1 LGHDT and CDR2 YNNKEL (reference sequence). The CDR3 loop is CASSNWGGVRNSPLHF. The CDR3 nucleotides are TGTGCCAGCAGCAATTGGGGGGGCGTAAGGAATTCACCCCTCCACTTT.